This T cell receptor (beta chain) was sequenced in a study of identical twins. Study findings and constraints: Out-of-frame alpha sequences shared by twins showed excess low generation probability. There were fewer insertions in abundant cord blood beta clonotypes, but memory repertoires showed no such pattern. Monozygotic twins shared more out-of-frame TCR alpha than recombination models predicted.

Each CDR3 protein gets one entry after TCRdb re-called the 5' RACE reads with MiXCR. This table holds hundreds of thousands of distinct CDR3 sequences, 10% to 15% found once. Only a few counts were recorded for this clonotype. Its antigen is undetermined. This same sample was also part of a study on yellow fever vaccine responses in identical twins.

This receptor was identified in a woman aged 18-29 years in good health. The sequenced sample was PBMCs.

CDR3 coding DNA: TGTGCCAGCACGGGAGCAACAGATACGCAGTATTTT. It encodes CASTGATDTQYF. The V call is TRBV2, the J call TRBJ2-3, with D perhaps TRBD2 (6 bases). V lost 7 bases and J lost 3, with 8 bases in between. From germline, CDR1 is SNHLY and CDR2 FYNNEI. The CDR3 sequence is 12 residues long.